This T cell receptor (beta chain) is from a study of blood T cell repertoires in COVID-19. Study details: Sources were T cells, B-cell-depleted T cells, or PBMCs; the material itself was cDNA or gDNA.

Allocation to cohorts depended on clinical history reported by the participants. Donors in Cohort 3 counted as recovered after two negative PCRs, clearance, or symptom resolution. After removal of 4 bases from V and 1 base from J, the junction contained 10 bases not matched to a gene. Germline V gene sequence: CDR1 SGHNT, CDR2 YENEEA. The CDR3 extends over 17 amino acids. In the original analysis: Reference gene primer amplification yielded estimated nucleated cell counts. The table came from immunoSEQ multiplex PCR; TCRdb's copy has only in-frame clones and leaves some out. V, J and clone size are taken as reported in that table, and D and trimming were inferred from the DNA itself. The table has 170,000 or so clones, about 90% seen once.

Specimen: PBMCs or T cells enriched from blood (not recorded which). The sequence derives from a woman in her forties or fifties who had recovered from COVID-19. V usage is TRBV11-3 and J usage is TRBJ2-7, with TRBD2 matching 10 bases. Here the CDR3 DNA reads TGTGCCAGCAGCTCGTATTCACTAGCGGGAACTTCCTACGAGCAGTACTTC. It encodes CASSSYSLAGTSYEQYF.